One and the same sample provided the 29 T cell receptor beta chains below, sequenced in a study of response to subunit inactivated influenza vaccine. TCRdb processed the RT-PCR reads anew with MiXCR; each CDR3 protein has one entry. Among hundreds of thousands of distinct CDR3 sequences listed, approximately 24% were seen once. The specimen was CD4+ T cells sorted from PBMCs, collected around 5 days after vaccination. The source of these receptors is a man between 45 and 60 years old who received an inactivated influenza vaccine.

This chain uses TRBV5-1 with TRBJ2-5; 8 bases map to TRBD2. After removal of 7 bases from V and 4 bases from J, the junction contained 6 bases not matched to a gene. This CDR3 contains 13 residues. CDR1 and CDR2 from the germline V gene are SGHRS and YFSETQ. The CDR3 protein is CASAIGGGETQYF. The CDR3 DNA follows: TGCGCCAGCGCCATCGGGGGGGGAGAGACCCAGTACTTC.

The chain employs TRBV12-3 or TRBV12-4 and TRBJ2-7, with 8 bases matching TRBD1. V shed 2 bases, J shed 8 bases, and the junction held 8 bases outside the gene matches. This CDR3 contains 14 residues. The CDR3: CASSLYSRQGKQYF. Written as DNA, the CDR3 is TGTGCCAGCAGTTTATACTCCCGACAGGGGAAGCAGTACTTC.

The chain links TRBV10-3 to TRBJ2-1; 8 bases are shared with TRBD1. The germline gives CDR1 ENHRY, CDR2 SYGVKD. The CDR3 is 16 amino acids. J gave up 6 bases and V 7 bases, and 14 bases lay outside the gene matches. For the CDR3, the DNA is TGTGCCATCACGGGACAGGTCCTTCAACCTCCCAATGAGCAGTTCTTC. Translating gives CAITGQVLQPPNEQFF.

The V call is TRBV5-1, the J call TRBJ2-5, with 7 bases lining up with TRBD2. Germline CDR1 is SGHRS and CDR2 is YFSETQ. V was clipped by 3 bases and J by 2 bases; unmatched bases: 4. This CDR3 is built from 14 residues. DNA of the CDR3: TGCGCCAGCAGCTGGGAGGGCCTACAAGAGACCCAGTACTTC. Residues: CASSWEGLQETQYF.

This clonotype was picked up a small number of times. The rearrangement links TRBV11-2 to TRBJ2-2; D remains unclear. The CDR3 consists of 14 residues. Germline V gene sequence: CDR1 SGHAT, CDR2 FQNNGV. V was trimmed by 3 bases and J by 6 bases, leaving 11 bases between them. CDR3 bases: TGTGCCAGCAGCTTGGTCTTAGCCGCCGGGGAGCTGTTTTTT. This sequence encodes CASSLVLAAGELFF.

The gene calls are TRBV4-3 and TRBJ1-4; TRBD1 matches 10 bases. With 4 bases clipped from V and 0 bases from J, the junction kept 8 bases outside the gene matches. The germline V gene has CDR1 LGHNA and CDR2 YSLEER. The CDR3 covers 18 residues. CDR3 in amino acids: CASSRWTGGGSTNEKLFF. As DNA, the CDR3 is TGCGCCAGCAGCCGTTGGACAGGGGGAGGTTCAACTAATGAAAAACTGTTTTTT.

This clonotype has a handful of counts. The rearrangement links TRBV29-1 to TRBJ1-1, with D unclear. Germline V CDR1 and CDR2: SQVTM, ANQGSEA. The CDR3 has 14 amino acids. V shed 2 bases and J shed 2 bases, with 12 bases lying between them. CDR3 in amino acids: CSVEKKTRNTEAFF. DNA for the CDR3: TGCAGCGTTGAAAAGAAGACAAGAAACACTGAAGCTTTCTTT.

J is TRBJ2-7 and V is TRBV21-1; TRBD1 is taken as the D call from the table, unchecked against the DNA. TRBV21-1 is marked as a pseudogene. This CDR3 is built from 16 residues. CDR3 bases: TGTGCCAGCAGTCCCGGGAGAGCCAGGCAGGGGGCCGAGCAGTACTTC. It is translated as CASSPGRARQGAEQYF.

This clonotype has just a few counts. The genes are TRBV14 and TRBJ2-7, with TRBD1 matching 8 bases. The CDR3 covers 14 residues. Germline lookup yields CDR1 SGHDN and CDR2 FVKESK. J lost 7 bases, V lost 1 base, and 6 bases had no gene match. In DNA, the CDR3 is TGTGCCAGCAGCCAAGGACTGACAGGGGAGGAGCAGTACTTC. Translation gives CASSQGLTGEEQYF.

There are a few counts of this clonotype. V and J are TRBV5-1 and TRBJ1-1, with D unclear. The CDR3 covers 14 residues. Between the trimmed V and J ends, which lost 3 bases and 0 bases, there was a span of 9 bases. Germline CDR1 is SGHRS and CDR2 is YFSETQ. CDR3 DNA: TGCGCCAGCAGCTCGCAGATGATGAACACTGAAGCTTTCTTT. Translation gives CASSSQMMNTEAFF.

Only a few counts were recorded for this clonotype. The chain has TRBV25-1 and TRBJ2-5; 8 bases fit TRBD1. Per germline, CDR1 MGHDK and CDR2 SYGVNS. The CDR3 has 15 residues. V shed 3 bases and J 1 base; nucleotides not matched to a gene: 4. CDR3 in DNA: TGTGCCAGCAGTGACGACAGGGGAGCCCAAGAGACCCAGTACTTC. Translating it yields CASSDDRGAQETQYF.

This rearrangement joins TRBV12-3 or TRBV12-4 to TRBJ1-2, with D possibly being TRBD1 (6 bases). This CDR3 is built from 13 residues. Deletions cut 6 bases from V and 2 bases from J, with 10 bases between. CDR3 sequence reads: CASSNGQNYGYTF. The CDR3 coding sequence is TGTGCCAGCAGCAACGGACAGAACTATGGCTACACCTTC.

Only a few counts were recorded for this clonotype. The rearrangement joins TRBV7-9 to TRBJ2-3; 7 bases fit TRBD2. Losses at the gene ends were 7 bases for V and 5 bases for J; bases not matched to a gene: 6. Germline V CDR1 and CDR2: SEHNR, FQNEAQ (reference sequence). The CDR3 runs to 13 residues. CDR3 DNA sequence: TGTGCCAGCAACATACTAGCGAAAGATACGCAGTATTTT. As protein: CASNILAKDTQYF.

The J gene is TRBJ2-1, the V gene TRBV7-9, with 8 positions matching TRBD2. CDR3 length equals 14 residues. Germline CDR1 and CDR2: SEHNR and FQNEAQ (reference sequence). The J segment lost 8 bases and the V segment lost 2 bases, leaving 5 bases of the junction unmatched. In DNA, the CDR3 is TGTGCCAGCAGCTTATCGACTAGCGCCCATGAGCAGTTCTTC. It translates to CASSLSTSAHEQFF.

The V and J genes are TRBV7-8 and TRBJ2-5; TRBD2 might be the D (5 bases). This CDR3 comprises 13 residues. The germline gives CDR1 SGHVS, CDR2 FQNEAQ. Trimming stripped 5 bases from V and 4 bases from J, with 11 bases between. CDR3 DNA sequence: TGTGCCAGCAGCCCGCGGGTACGAGAGACCCAGTACTTC. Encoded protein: CASSPRVRETQYF.

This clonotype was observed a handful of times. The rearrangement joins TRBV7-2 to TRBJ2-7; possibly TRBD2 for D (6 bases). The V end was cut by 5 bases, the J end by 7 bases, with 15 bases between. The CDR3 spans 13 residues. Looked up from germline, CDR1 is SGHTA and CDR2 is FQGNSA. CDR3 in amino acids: CASSANTAGEQYF. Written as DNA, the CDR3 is TGTGCCAGCAGCGCCAATACGGCGGGGGAGCAGTACTTC.

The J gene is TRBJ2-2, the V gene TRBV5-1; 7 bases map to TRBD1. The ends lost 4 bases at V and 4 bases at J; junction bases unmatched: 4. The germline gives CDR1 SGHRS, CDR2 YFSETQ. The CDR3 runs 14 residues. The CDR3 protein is CASSQRTGTGELFF. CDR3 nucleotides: TGCGCCAGCAGCCAAAGGACAGGCACCGGGGAGCTGTTTTTT.

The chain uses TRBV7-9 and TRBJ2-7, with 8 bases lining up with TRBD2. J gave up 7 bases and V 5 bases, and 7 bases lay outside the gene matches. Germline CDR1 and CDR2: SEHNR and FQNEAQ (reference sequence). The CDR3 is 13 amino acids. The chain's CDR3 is CASSRSGGGEQYF. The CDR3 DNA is TGTGCCAGCAGCCGATCGGGAGGGGGGGAGCAGTACTTC.

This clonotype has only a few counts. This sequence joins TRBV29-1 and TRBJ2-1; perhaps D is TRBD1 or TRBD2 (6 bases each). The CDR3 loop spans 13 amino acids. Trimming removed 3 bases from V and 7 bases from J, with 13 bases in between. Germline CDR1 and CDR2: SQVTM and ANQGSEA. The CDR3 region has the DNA TGCAGCGTTGAGAGGGGGAGGCTTAATGAGCAGTTCTTC. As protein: CSVERGRLNEQFF.

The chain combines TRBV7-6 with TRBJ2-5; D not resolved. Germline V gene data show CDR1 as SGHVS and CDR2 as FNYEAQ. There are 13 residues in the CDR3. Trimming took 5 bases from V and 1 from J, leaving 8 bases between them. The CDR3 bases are TGTGCCAGCAGCCCGATAACCCAAGAGACCCAGTACTTC. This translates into CASSPITQETQYF.

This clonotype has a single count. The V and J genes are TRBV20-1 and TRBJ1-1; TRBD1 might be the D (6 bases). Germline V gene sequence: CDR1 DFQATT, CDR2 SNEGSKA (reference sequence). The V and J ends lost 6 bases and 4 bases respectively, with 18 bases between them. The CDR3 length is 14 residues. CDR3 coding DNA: TGCAGTGCGAGACAAGGGGGGGGATCCACTGAAGCTTTCTTT. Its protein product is CSARQGGGSTEAFF.

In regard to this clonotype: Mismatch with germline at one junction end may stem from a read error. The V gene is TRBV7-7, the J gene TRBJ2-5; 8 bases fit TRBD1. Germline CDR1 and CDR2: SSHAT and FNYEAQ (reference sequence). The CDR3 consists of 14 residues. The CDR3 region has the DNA TGTGCTAGCAGCTTAGATGGGACAGGAGAGACCCAGTACTTC. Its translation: CASSLDGTGETQYF.

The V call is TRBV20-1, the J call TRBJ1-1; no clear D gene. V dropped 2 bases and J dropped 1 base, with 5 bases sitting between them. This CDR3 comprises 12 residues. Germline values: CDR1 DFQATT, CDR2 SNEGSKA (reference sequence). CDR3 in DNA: TGCAGTGCTAGAAGGAGGAACACTGAAGCTTTCTTT. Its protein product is CSARRRNTEAFF.

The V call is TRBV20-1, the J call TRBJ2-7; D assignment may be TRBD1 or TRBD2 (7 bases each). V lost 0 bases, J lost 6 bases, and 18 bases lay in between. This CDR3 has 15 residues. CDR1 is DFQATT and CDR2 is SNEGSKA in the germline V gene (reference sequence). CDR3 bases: TGCAGTGCTAGAGATGGGAGGGGGCCCAATCTCGAGCAGTACTTC. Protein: CSARDGRGPNLEQYF.

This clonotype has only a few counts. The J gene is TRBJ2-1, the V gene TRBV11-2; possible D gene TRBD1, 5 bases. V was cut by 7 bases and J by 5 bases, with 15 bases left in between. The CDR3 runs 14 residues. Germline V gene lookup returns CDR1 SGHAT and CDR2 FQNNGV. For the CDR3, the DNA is TGTGCCAGCACTAGAGGCAGGGAAAACAATGAGCAGTTCTTC. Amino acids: CASTRGRENNEQFF.

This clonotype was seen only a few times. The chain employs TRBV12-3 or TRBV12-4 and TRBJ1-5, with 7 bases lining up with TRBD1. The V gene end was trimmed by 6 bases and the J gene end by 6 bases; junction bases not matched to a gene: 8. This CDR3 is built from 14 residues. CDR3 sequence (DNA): TGTGCCAGCAGCCAGGACAGGAGAGCTCAGCCCCAGCATTTT. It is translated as CASSQDRRAQPQHF.

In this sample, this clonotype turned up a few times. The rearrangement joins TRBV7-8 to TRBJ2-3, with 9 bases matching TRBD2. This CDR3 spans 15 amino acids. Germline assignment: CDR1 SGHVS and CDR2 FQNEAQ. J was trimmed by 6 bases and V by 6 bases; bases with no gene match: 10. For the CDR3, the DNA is TGTGCCAGCAGTTCTGGGTTAAGCGGGAGGGATACGCAGTATTTT. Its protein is CASSSGLSGRDTQYF.

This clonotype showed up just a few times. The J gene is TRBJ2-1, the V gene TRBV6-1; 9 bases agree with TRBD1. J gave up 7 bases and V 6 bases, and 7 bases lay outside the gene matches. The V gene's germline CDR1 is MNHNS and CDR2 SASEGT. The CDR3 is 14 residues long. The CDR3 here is CASRLSGTGNEQFF. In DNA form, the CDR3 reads TGTGCCAGCAGGCTTTCCGGGACAGGGAATGAGCAGTTCTTC.

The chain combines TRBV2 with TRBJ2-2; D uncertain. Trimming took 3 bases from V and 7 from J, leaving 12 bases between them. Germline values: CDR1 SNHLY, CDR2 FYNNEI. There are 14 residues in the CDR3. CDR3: CASSDSSLNGELFF. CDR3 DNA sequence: TGTGCCAGCAGTGATTCATCACTGAACGGGGAGCTGTTTTTT.